Each of the 2 T cell receptor beta chains below was sequenced from the same sample in a study of blood T cells in healthy people across ages. Through a sample-barcoded 5' primer and a J-beta primer mix, a second PCR was run for roughly 6 to 12 cycles. TCRdb passed the 5' RACE reads through MiXCR, listing each CDR3 protein once. The data show about 780,000 distinct CDR3 sequences, with roughly 46% seen just once and roughly 18% held by the top ten. Sequenced material: blood. The receptors shown here come from a man older than 75 in good health.

This clonotype was recorded a few times. The chain combines TRBV12-3 or TRBV12-4 with TRBJ2-1; maybe TRBD2 (5 bases). This CDR3 has 12 amino acids. V was trimmed by 1 base and J by 10 bases, leaving 8 bases between them. The CDR3 coding sequence is TGTGCCAGCAGTTTAGTGCGGGTGGAGCAGTTCTTC. It codes for CASSLVRVEQFF.

In its sample, this clonotype was seen a few times. V gene TRBV6-2 or TRBV6-3 combines with J gene TRBJ2-1; 13 bases agree with TRBD2. The germline V gene encodes CDR1 MNHEY and CDR2 SVGEGT. The CDR3 runs 15 residues. Germline trimming cut 6 bases from V and 5 bases from J; bases unmatched to any gene: 4. As DNA, the CDR3 is TGTGCCAGCAGACTGGGACTAGCGGGAAACAATGAGCAGTTCTTC. Translation gives CASRLGLAGNNEQFF.